These 19 T cell receptor beta chains share one sample of origin, sequenced in a study of vaccination and CD4 T cells after COVID-19. No cognate antigen is known for these TCRs. Documented treatment: roughly ten-day PBMC culture with coronavirus spike peptide pools or control peptides (ViraFEST assay). Sequenced with the Oncomine TCR Beta short-read assay was DNA taken from cultured CD4+ T cells. TCRdb analysed the PCR reads with MiXCR anew, one entry per CDR3 protein. Of approximately 10,000 distinct CDR3 sequences listed, approximately 53% were seen once; the top ten hold 26%. Sequencing used CD4+ T cells from blood, cultured in vitro. The receptors were sampled from a human donor who had recovered from COVID-19.

This sequence joins TRBV18 and TRBJ1-1, with 7 bases lining up with TRBD1. CDR3 size: 14 residues. J was trimmed by 1 base and V by 3 bases; bases with no gene match: 2. Germline V lookup: CDR1 KGHSH, CDR2 LQKENI. The CDR3 here is CASSPQGENTEAFF. The CDR3 nucleotides read TGTGCCAGCTCACCCCAGGGGGAGAACACTGAAGCTTTCTTT.

This sequence joins TRBV19 and TRBJ1-2; D possibly corresponds to TRBD1 (5 bases). The germline gives CDR1 LNHDA, CDR2 SQIVND (reference sequence). The CDR3 runs 13 residues. Between the trimmed V and J ends, which lost 0 bases and 5 bases, there was a span of 7 bases. The CDR3 coding sequence is TGTGCCAGTAGTATAGAAGCAGGGTATGGCTACACCTTC. Its protein is CASSIEAGYGYTF.

This clonotype was seen more than once but under ten times. The rearrangement links TRBV30 to TRBJ1-5; D is unresolved. The V gene's germline CDR1 is GTSNPN and CDR2 SVGIG (reference sequence). Trimming shortened V by 3 bases and J by 7 bases, and 13 bases separated the two germline ends. This CDR3 has 13 amino acids. This CDR3 reads CAWSVGNGQPQHF. In DNA, the CDR3 is TGTGCCTGGAGCGTAGGGAACGGGCAGCCCCAGCATTTT.

The genes are TRBV2 and TRBJ2-2; D is unresolved. The germline CDR1 and CDR2 sequences are SNHLY and FYNNEI. This CDR3 region has 12 residues. Trimming took 8 bases from V and 1 from J, leaving 5 bases between them. The CDR3 region has the DNA TGTGCCAGCTCCAGGAACACCGGGGAGCTGTTTTTT. Translated: CASSRNTGELFF.

This sequence joins TRBV12-3 or TRBV12-4 and TRBJ1-2, with 8 positions matching TRBD1. The CDR3 consists of 14 residues. Trimming at V came to 1 base and at J to 8 bases, leaving 6 bases not matched to a gene. CDR3 in amino acids: CASSLGTGSIGYTF. CDR3 bases: TGTGCCAGCAGTTTAGGGACAGGGTCTATCGGCTACACCTTC.

J is TRBJ2-1 and V is TRBV19; 9 nucleotides agree with TRBD2. Per germline, CDR1 LNHDA and CDR2 SQIVND (reference sequence). The CDR3 sequence is 15 residues long. The ends lost 2 bases at V and 7 bases at J; junction bases unmatched: 6. The chain's CDR3 is CASSIKAGGPNEQFF. CDR3 nucleotide sequence: TGTGCCAGTAGTATAAAGGCGGGAGGGCCTAATGAGCAGTTCTTC.

The V and J genes are TRBV6-1 and TRBJ1-1; 7 bases fit TRBD1. Germline V lookup: CDR1 MNHNS, CDR2 SASEGT. Trimming cost V 8 bases and J 4 bases; bases outside gene matches: 7. The CDR3 is 13 amino acids. The CDR3 here is CASLQGRATEAFF. CDR3 DNA: TGTGCCAGCCTACAGGGGAGGGCCACTGAAGCTTTCTTT.

The CDR3 loop is CASSLDRVPSPDTQYF. In DNA form, the CDR3 reads TGTGCCAGCAGCTTAGACAGGGTCCCAAGCCCAGATACGCAGTATTTT. The chain carries TRBV7-8 and TRBJ2-3; a possible D gene is TRBD1 (6 bases). CDR1 is SGHVS and CDR2 is FQNEAQ in the germline V gene. The CDR3 extends over 16 amino acids. Trimming shortened V by 1 base and J by 4 bases, and 15 bases separated the two germline ends.

The V gene is TRBV11-3, the J gene TRBJ2-7, with D possibly being TRBD1 (5 bases). Germline CDR1 and CDR2: SGHNT and YENEEA. The CDR3 is 15 residues long. The V end lost 4 bases, the J end lost 0 bases, and 13 bases lay between the germline ends. The CDR3 loop is CASSSGPDPSYEQYF. CDR3 DNA sequence: TGTGCCAGCAGCTCAGGGCCAGACCCCTCCTACGAGCAGTACTTC.

A few counts support this clonotype. The chain employs TRBV6-5 and TRBJ1-5, with a weak D call TRBD1 (5 bases). Germline assignment: CDR1 MNHEY and CDR2 SVGAGI. Trimming took 4 bases from V and 4 from J, leaving 11 bases between them. There are 14 residues in the CDR3. This CDR3 reads CASSSTGRNQPQHF. The CDR3 region has the DNA TGTGCCAGCAGTTCTACAGGAAGAAATCAGCCCCAGCATTTT.

V usage is TRBV7-8 and J usage is TRBJ2-1; the match to TRBD2 covers 11 bases. Per germline, CDR1 SGHVS and CDR2 FQNEAQ. The CDR3 sequence is 15 residues long. V lost 5 bases, J lost 3 bases, and 3 bases stayed unmatched. The CDR3 region is CASSTLAGDYNEQFF. CDR3 nucleotides: TGTGCCAGCAGCACACTAGCGGGAGACTACAATGAGCAGTTCTTC.

The gene calls are TRBV7-8 and TRBJ2-3; D call uncertain. Trimming took 0 bases from V and 0 from J, leaving 16 bases between them. CDR3 length equals 18 residues. Germline CDR1 is SGHVS and CDR2 is FQNEAQ. The CDR3 coding sequence is TGTGCCAGCAGCTTAGCTTTGTGGAACACGACTAGCACAGATACGCAGTATTTT. Translating gives CASSLALWNTTSTDTQYF.

The rearrangement uses TRBV7-9 and TRBJ2-5, with 7 bases fitting TRBD1. V was pared by 1 base and J by 5 bases, with 7 bases of the junction left unmatched. This CDR3 comprises 15 residues. CDR1 and CDR2 (germline): SEHNR, FQNEAQ (reference sequence). The CDR3 protein is CASSLGQGLSETQYF. CDR3 DNA sequence: TGTGCCAGCAGCTTAGGACAGGGATTGTCGGAGACCCAGTACTTC.

J is TRBJ2-7 and V is TRBV10-3, with 7 bases identical to TRBD1. The germline V gene encodes CDR1 ENHRY and CDR2 SYGVKD. The CDR3 sequence is 13 residues long. The V gene end was trimmed by 0 bases and the J gene end by 7 bases; junction bases not matched to a gene: 3. Written as DNA, the CDR3 is TGTGCCATCAGTGAGTCTACAGGGGAAGAGCAGTACTTC. It yields the protein CAISESTGEEQYF.

This clonotype has a handful of counts. The rearrangement links TRBV27 to TRBJ1-2, with TRBD1 matching 9 bases. There are 14 residues in the CDR3. The germline CDR1 and CDR2 sequences are MNHEY and SMNVEV (reference sequence). V trimming: 4 bases; J trimming: 3 bases; junction bases outside the gene matches: 3. CDR3 region: CASSYRGQDYGYTF. The CDR3 coding sequence is TGTGCCAGCAGTTACAGGGGGCAGGACTATGGCTACACCTTC.

V and J are TRBV23-1 and TRBJ1-2; tentatively, D is TRBD1 (6 bases). TRBV23-1 belongs to the ORF category, with a function that is uncertain. The V end lost 2 bases, the J end lost 8 bases, and 21 bases lay between the germline ends. The CDR3 has 16 residues. Written as DNA, the CDR3 is TGCGCCAGCAGTCAAGAGTACCCAGGGGTGAGGGGAGGCTACACCTTC. It encodes CASSQEYPGVRGGYTF.

By frequency in the sample, this clonotype is medium-sized (0.01 to 0.1%). The chain carries TRBV24-1 and TRBJ2-3; D unclear. V was shortened by 4 bases and J by 3 bases, with 10 bases between the two germline ends. This CDR3 has 14 residues. The germline V gene encodes CDR1 KGHDR and CDR2 SFDVKD. The CDR3 region has the DNA TGTGCCACCAGTGACAGGAAGGCAACAGATACGCAGTATTTT. It is translated as CATSDRKATDTQYF.

This chain uses TRBV11-2 with TRBJ1-1, with TRBD1 matching over 9 bases. The CDR3 spans 16 residues. The V and J ends lost 6 bases and 0 bases, in that order; junction bases with no gene match: 8. Germline CDR1 SGHAT, CDR2 FQNNGV. The chain's CDR3 is CASSKRQGVVNTEAFF. The CDR3 DNA follows: TGTGCCAGCAGTAAACGACAGGGGGTGGTGAACACTGAAGCTTTCTTT.

The rearrangement uses TRBV4-3 and TRBJ1-5, with unresolved D. Germline V CDR1 and CDR2: LGHNA, YSLEER. CDR3 length: 14 residues. Deletions cut 0 bases from V and 9 bases from J, with 12 bases between. In nucleotides, the CDR3 is TGCGCCAGCAGCCAAGACCTGGAAGTAGGGCCCCAGCATTTT. This sequence encodes CASSQDLEVGPQHF.